The TCR beta chain under discussion was sequenced for a study of T cell repertoires in cytomegalovirus infection. Study outcomes and limitations: CMV carriers with the relevant HLA were identified by cumulative public TCR beta family frequency. HLA-C-restricted CMV-specific TCR beta clonotypes were dominant in the ex vivo response.

Unmatched junction bases numbered 7, after V lost 6 bases and J lost 3 bases. Germline loops: CDR1 DFQATT, CDR2 SNEGSKA (reference sequence). This CDR3 comprises 14 residues. MiXCR, applied by TCRdb to the reads, yields one record per CDR3 protein. The sample consists of around 350,000 distinct CDR3 sequences, roughly 18% of them appearing once. There are a few counts of this clonotype. Its antigen is unknown. The source material was PBMCs. This sequence was found in a human donor in good health (CMV status not recorded). Some clones in this sample may be carry-over from other donors' samples. The genes are TRBV20-1 and TRBJ2-3; 9 bases fit TRBD2. Written as DNA, the CDR3 is TGCAGTGCATCGATTAGCGGGAGTACAGATACGCAGTATTTT. It translates to CSASISGSTDTQYF.